The clone carrying this T cell receptor (beta chain) showed up just a few times. Its antigen remains unknown. This specimen comes from a study of radiotherapy plus CTLA-4 blockade in lung cancer. Study information: Patients showed objective responses in 18% of cases, and disease control was achieved by 31%.

The assay was immunoSEQ multiplex PCR, and TCRdb's table has in-frame clones only and misses some. The table records approximately 76,000 clones, 60% to 85% of them present only once. Notes on the study in general: Clones of tumor-derived TCRs expanded in blood after radiotherapy plus ipilimumab. Best predicting response, reportedly, were early blood T cell clone dynamics, with interferon-beta.

The source was peripheral blood, collected from a patient treated with radiotherapy plus ipilimumab. The origin of this receptor is a human donor with non-small cell lung cancer who had a partial response to radiotherapy plus ipilimumab. Some clones in this sample may be carry-over from other donors' samples.

CDR3 nucleotide sequence: TGCGCCAGCAGTGAGTTAGGGACTAGCGGGAAATACAATGAGCAGTTCTTC. It codes for CASSELGTSGKYNEQFF. The chain links TRBV10-1 to TRBJ2-1, with 13 bases fitting TRBD2. Germline assignment: CDR1 WNHNN and CDR2 SYGVQD (reference sequence). The V and J ends lost 1 base and 4 bases, in that order; junction bases with no gene match: 4. The CDR3 is 17 amino acids.